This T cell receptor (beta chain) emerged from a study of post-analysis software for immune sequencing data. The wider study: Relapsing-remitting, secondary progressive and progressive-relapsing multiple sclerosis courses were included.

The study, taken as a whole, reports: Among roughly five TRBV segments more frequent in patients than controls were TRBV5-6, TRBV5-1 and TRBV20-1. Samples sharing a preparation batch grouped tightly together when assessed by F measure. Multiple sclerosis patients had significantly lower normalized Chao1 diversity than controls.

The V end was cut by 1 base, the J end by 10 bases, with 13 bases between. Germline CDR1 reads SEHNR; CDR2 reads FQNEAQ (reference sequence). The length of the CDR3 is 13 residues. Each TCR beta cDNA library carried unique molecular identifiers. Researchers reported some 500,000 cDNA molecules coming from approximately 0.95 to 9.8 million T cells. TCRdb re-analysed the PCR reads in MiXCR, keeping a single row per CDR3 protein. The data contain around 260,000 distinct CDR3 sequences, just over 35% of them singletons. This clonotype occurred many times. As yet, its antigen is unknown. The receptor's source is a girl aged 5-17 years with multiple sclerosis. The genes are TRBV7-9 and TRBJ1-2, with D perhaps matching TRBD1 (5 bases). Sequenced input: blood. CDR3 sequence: CASSLGTGSDYTF. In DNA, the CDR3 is TGTGCCAGCAGCTTAGGAACAGGATCTGACTACACCTTC.